This entry is about one TCR beta chain. This entry is derived from a study of blood T cell repertoires in COVID-19. Whole-study context: Donors in the United States, Italy and Spain gave samples during acute or convalescent COVID-19.

V was clipped by 11 bases and J by 4 bases, with 14 bases between them. In germline, CDR1 is MNHEY, CDR2 SVGAGI. The CDR3 contains 13 residues. Methods used by the authors: For nucleated cells, counts were estimated from reference gene primer amplification. The method was immunoSEQ multiplex PCR; TCRdb's version includes in-frame clones alone and lacks a portion of them. V and J calls and clone size are as listed in that table; D and trimming were resolved from the DNA. The sample contains about 170,000 clones, around 81% of which appear only once. This TCR derives from a human donor with acute or convalescent COVID-19. The donor label of this sample is uncertain. Source material: peripheral blood. V gene TRBV6-5 combines with J gene TRBJ1-4; maybe TRBD1 (6 bases). The CDR3 DNA sequence: TGTGCCGTTACCGGACAGCTTAATGAAAAACTGTTTTTT. Encoded protein: CAVTGQLNEKLFF.